These 22 T cell receptor beta chains were sequenced from one sample in a study of shared clonotypes between healthy human individuals. TCRdb's table, derived via immunoSEQ multiplex PCR, lists solely in-frame clones and lacks some. The table shows 2 million to 2.5 million clones, with approximately 94% occurring only once. Terminally differentiated effector memory CD45RA+ cells were left out of the naive CD8 fraction, which was CD45RO-negative and positively selected for CCR7. The sequenced material came from naive CD8+ T cells from PBMCs. These receptors were obtained from a man aged 18 to 29 in good health. Some clones in this sample may be carry-over from other donors' samples.

The chain uses TRBV28 and TRBJ1-1; D is unclear. V shed 4 bases and J shed 4 bases, with 16 bases lying between them. Germline CDR1 reads MDHEN; CDR2 reads SYDVKM. This CDR3 is built from 15 residues. This chain's CDR3 is CASSSNLQMRTEAFF. The DNA of the CDR3 is TGTGCCAGCAGTTCGAACCTCCAGATGCGCACTGAAGCTTTCTTT.

Note on this clone: In the same sample, other DNA sequences code for this CDR3. The chain recombines TRBV9 with TRBJ2-7; the match to TRBD1 covers 9 bases. V lost 4 bases and J lost 4; bases outside the gene matches: 6. This CDR3 region has 14 residues. Germline V gene sequence: CDR1 SGDLS, CDR2 YYNGEE. The CDR3 protein is CASSPGTGSYEQYF. The CDR3 DNA reads as TGTGCCAGCAGCCCTGGGACAGGGTCGTACGAGCAGTACTTC.

This rearrangement joins TRBV7-9 to TRBJ1-1; the D gene is possibly TRBD1 (5 bases). The length of the CDR3 is 13 residues. Germline CDR1 reads SEHNR; CDR2 reads FQNEAQ (reference sequence). Trimming cost V 1 base and J 10 bases, with 13 bases left between them. The CDR3: CASSLEGTGIAFF. DNA for the CDR3: TGTGCCAGCAGCTTAGAGGGGACGGGGATAGCTTTCTTT.

This clone was recorded only once. This sequence joins TRBV5-1 and TRBJ1-5; 7 bases align to TRBD1. J gave up 4 bases and V 0 bases, and 4 bases lay outside the gene matches. CDR1 is SGHRS, CDR2 YFSETQ, per germline. The CDR3 contains 15 residues. The CDR3 loop reads CASSLVTGRNQPQHF. The CDR3 DNA reads as TGCGCCAGCAGCTTGGTGACAGGGCGTAATCAGCCCCAGCATTTT.

The chain is built from TRBV5-6 and TRBJ2-1; D is possibly TRBD1 (6 bases). Germline V lookup: CDR1 SGHDT, CDR2 YYEEEE. The CDR3 consists of 13 residues. V lost 4 bases and J lost 7, with 12 bases in between. CDR3 coding DNA: TGTGCCAGCAGCCGTCAAACAGGGAATGAGCAGTTCTTC. Its protein product is CASSRQTGNEQFF.

The genes are TRBV27 and TRBJ2-3; a possible D gene is TRBD2 (6 bases). Trimming took 7 bases from V and 0 from J, leaving 8 bases between them. Germline V gene lookup returns CDR1 MNHEY and CDR2 SMNVEV (reference sequence). CDR3 size: 13 residues. The CDR3 region has the DNA TGTGCCAGCAATCGGGGGAGCACAGATACGCAGTATTTT. This translates into CASNRGSTDTQYF.

The rearrangement joins TRBV10-2 to TRBJ1-5, with 7 bases fitting TRBD1. The CDR3 totals 16 residues. After removal of 3 bases from V and 6 bases from J, the junction contained 11 bases not matched to a gene. The germline CDR1 and CDR2 sequences are WSHSY and SAAADI. The CDR3 coding sequence is TGCGCCAGCAGTGACCCCTCCCTGGACAGGTTTCAGCCCCAGCATTTT. Encoded protein: CASSDPSLDRFQPQHF.

The rearrangement links TRBV6-6 to TRBJ1-5; the D is unclear. The CDR3 loop spans 12 amino acids. Germline CDR1 is MNHNY and CDR2 is SVGAGI (reference sequence). V was trimmed by 6 bases and J by 5 bases, leaving 8 bases between them. In nucleotides, the CDR3 is TGTGCCAGCAGCGACGAATATCAGCCCCAGCATTTT. Its protein is CASSDEYQPQHF.

As to this clone: This sample includes further DNA sequences coding for the same CDR3. The chain joins TRBV30 to TRBJ1-2; D gene ambiguous. Germline lookup yields CDR1 GTSNPN and CDR2 SVGIG (reference sequence). This CDR3 is 10 amino acids long. Trimming pared 3 bases from V and 2 bases from J, leaving 1 base between. The CDR3 DNA follows: TGTGCCTGGAGGAACTATGGCTACACCTTC. Amino acid sequence: CAWRNYGYTF.

The chain carries TRBV27 and TRBJ2-3; D possibly corresponds to TRBD2 (5 bases). The V end was cut by 0 bases, the J end by 4 bases, with 14 bases between. Germline V lookup: CDR1 MNHEY, CDR2 SMNVEV (reference sequence). The CDR3 totals 16 residues. The CDR3 DNA reads TGTGCCAGCAGTTTATCGCCGGGGTGGAGATCAGATACGCAGTATTTT. Translation: CASSLSPGWRSDTQYF.

This clone showed up just a few times. Other nucleotide sequences from this sample produce the same CDR3. The chain joins TRBV28 to TRBJ1-5; D ambiguous. CDR3 length: 9 amino acids. The V and J ends lost 6 bases and 7 bases respectively, with 1 base between them. CDR1 and CDR2 from the germline V gene are MDHEN and SYDVKM. The CDR3 sequence: CASSQPQHF. In nucleotides, the CDR3 is TGTGCCAGCAGCCAGCCCCAGCATTTT.

The chain links TRBV5-8 to TRBJ2-7; D is undetermined. Germline values: CDR1 SGHTS, CDR2 YDEGEE. Trimming shortened V by 0 bases and J by 0 bases, and 13 bases separated the two germline ends. This CDR3 has 16 residues. The CDR3 DNA is TGTGCCAGCAGCTTGGCAGTCTCCTCGAGCTCCTACGAGCAGTACTTC. This gives the protein CASSLAVSSSSYEQYF.

The V call is TRBV7-2, the J call TRBJ2-3; D gene uncertain. CDR3 length: 15 residues. Trimming left V 2 bases short and J 4 bases short, with 13 bases between. CDR1 and CDR2 (germline): SGHTA, FQGNSA. The CDR3 is CASSLRPRPADTQYF. The DNA of the CDR3 is TGTGCCAGCAGCTTAAGGCCGCGCCCCGCAGATACGCAGTATTTT. Drawing the rest from reference TRBV7-2 and TRBJ2-3, the complete variable domain is GAGVSQSPSNKVTEKGKDVELRCDPISGHTALYWYRQSLGQGLEFLIYFQGNSAPDKSGLPSDRFSAERTGGSVSTLTIQRTQQEDSAVYLCASSLRPRPADTQYFGPGTRLTVL.

This clone appeared once. V gene TRBV28 combines with J gene TRBJ2-1; D gene unclear. CDR1 is MDHEN and CDR2 is SYDVKM in the germline V gene. V was trimmed by 8 bases and J by 3 bases, leaving 8 bases between them. The CDR3 length is 12 residues. CDR3 in amino acids: CASRVDYNEQFF. The DNA for the CDR3 is TGTGCCAGCCGTGTTGACTACAATGAGCAGTTCTTC.

This chain links TRBV27 with TRBJ2-7; 10 nucleotides line up with TRBD1. CDR3 length equals 13 residues. Trimming removed 6 bases from V and 6 bases from J; junction bases left unmatched: 5. Per the germline V gene, CDR1 is MNHEY and CDR2 is SMNVEV (reference sequence). The CDR3 region has the DNA TGTGCCAGCAGGGGACAGGGGAAAGGCGAGCAGTACTTC. Translation: CASRGQGKGEQYF.

This sequence joins TRBV2 and TRBJ2-3, with TRBD2 matching over 9 bases. This CDR3 is 21 amino acids long. Germline assignment: CDR1 SNHLY and CDR2 FYNNEI. V shed 4 bases and J 0 bases; nucleotides not matched to a gene: 20. The CDR3 region has the DNA TGTGCCAGCAGTGTAATTTCCGGGACTAGCTACCGACCTACTAGCACAGATACGCAGTATTTT. It translates to CASSVISGTSYRPTSTDTQYF.

The chain combines TRBV30 with TRBJ2-7, with 8 bases aligning to TRBD2. The CDR3 is made up of 16 amino acids. Germline V gene lookup returns CDR1 GTSNPN and CDR2 SVGIG (reference sequence). Unmatched junction bases numbered 13, after V lost 1 base and J lost 5 bases. In nucleotides, the CDR3 is TGTGCCTGGAGTGGGCCGAGCGGGAGTCTTTCGGACGAGCAGTACTTC. Encoded protein: CAWSGPSGSLSDEQYF.

The chain employs TRBV13 and TRBJ2-7; 7 nucleotides match TRBD2. The germline V gene has CDR1 PRHDT and CDR2 FYEKMQ (reference sequence). CDR3 length: 14 amino acids. The V segment lost 5 bases and the J segment 5 bases; nucleotides outside the gene matches: 9. CDR3: CASSPRTRIDEQYF. The CDR3 DNA reads as TGTGCCAGCAGCCCCCGGACTAGGATCGACGAGCAGTACTTC.

This clone has just a few counts. The J gene is TRBJ2-1, the V gene TRBV10-3; 7 positions agree with TRBD2. The CDR3 covers 13 residues. The germline gives CDR1 ENHRY, CDR2 SYGVKD. V was clipped by 5 bases and J by 7 bases; unmatched bases: 5. This CDR3 is CAISPSGANEQFF. The DNA for the CDR3 is TGTGCCATCAGTCCTAGCGGAGCGAATGAGCAGTTCTTC.

The chain uses TRBV7-2 and TRBJ1-2; D is possibly TRBD1 (6 bases). Looked up from germline, CDR1 is SGHTA and CDR2 is FQGNSA. The V and J ends lost 5 bases and 7 bases respectively, with 14 bases between them. The CDR3 length is 13 residues. CDR3 bases: TGTGCCAGCAGCCAAGGGGGAGGTGGTGGCTACACCTTC. Protein product: CASSQGGGGGYTF. Drawing the rest from reference TRBV7-2 and TRBJ1-2, the complete variable domain is GAGVSQSPSNKVTEKGKDVELRCDPISGHTALYWYRQSLGQGLEFLIYFQGNSAPDKSGLPSDRFSAERTGGSVSTLTIQRTQQEDSAVYLCASSQGGGGGYTFGSGTRLTVV.

The chain has TRBV9 and TRBJ2-7; D is perhaps TRBD1 (5 bases). CDR1 and CDR2 from the germline V gene are SGDLS and YYNGEE. The V gene lost 0 bases and the J gene lost 1 base, with 8 bases spanning the gap. This CDR3 contains 14 residues. As DNA, the CDR3 is TGTGCCAGCAGCGTAGGGGGCAAGTCCTACGAGCAGTACTTC. The encoded protein is CASSVGGKSYEQYF.

The V call is TRBV14, the J call TRBJ2-7; possibly TRBD2 for D (6 bases). The CDR3 is 15 amino acids. Germline assignment: CDR1 SGHDN and CDR2 FVKESK. The V end lost 2 bases, the J end lost 0 bases, and 11 bases lay between the germline ends. CDR3 sequence (DNA): TGTGCCAGCAGCCAAAGGCGGGGCCACTCCTACGAGCAGTACTTC. This encodes CASSQRRGHSYEQYF. The variable domain in full, with the rest retrieved from reference TRBV14 and TRBJ2-7, is EAGVTQFPSHSVIEKGQTVTLRCDPISGHDNLYWYRRVMGKEIKFLLHFVKESKQDESGMPNNRFLAERTGGTYSTLKVQPAELEDSGVYFCASSQRRGHSYEQYFGPGTRLTVT.